This entry is about one TCR beta chain. Its cognate antigen is unknown. These data originate in a study of cytomegalovirus exposure and HLA in healthy donors. Points from the study as a whole: There were approximately 150 TCR beta chains listed as cytomegalovirus-associated. Reportedly, cytomegalovirus status was diagnosed with high sensitivity and specificity.

This table comes from immunoSEQ multiplex PCR, and its TCRdb copy is limited to in-frame clones, with some not included. The sample holds fewer than 400,000 clones, about nine tenths seen once. The germline V gene encodes CDR1 MNHNY and CDR2 SVGAGI (reference sequence). The J segment lost 1 base and the V segment lost 7 bases, leaving 7 bases of the junction unmatched. The CDR3 runs 14 residues. The V and J genes are TRBV6-6 and TRBJ2-7, with 7 bases aligning to TRBD1. This clonotype was obtained from a woman aged 18-29 years in good health and CMV-seronegative. Sequencing was performed on PBMCs. CDR3 amino acids: CASKRLGQSYEQYF. The CDR3 nucleotides are TGTGCCAGCAAAAGACTGGGACAGTCCTACGAGCAGTACTTC.